This T cell receptor beta chain comes out of a study of T-cell memory formation after mild COVID-19 (dated by TCRdb to the early 2020s). Regarding the research as a whole: Most TCR sequence clusters were specific to one of the two donors. In a couple of donors, T-cell clones that expanded and contracted after mild COVID-19 were tracked by sequencing TCRalpha and TCRbeta repertoires over time. The cohort comprised two young, previously healthy adult volunteers, one female and one male. The investigation overall reported the following: Contracting CD4+ clones turned up mainly in the CM and EM memory subsets, whereas EMRA was where CD8+ clones were enriched. The second-wave clones that peaked on day 37 were not confirmed to be SARS-CoV-2 specific. Some responding clones were detected in pre-infection memory, suggesting pre-existing cross-reactive memory T cells joined the SARS-CoV-2 response. From day 15 to 85, contracting clones showed balanced CD4/CD8 phenotypes, whereas a second wave of clones that expanded from day 15 to 37 leaned towards CD4+. Only two mild cases were covered in the study, and larger cohorts including severe cases with pre-infection samples were considered necessary.

In the germline V gene, CDR1 corresponds to SGHTA and CDR2 to FQGTGA. Compared with germline, V lacks 5 bases and J lacks 4 bases; bases without a gene match: 6. Including the terminal cysteine and phenylalanine, the CDR3 comprises 15 residues. CDR3 DNA is the only sequence kept; it has 45 bases, read in frame from the first base. PBMCs were isolated by Ficoll-Paque density gradient centrifugation. TCRdb shows the sequencer as Illumina NovaSeq 6000. Using 5'RACE with constant-segment primers, TCRalpha and TCRbeta cDNA libraries were constructed, with sample barcodes and unique molecular identifiers added in the process. RNA was extracted from every sample with Trizol reagent. Libraries were amplified in two PCR steps, with a second sample barcode and Illumina TruSeq adapters added in the second step. Sequencing of libraries was performed on an Illumina NovaSeq with 2 x 150 bp paired-end reads. In the source study's methods: Demultiplexing of reads and collapsing into UMI-guided consensus sequences were performed with migec v1.2.7. With mixcr v2.1.11, UMI consensuses were aligned to TRA and TRB V and J templates and assembled into clonotypes. Expanded or contracted clonotypes were those called significant by both edgeR and NoisET, with noise models trained on biological replicates. For edgeR calls, a false discovery rate-adjusted p below 0.01 and a log2 fold-change threshold of 1 were applied. As an exploratory analysis of dynamics, max-normalized trajectories of the 1000 most abundant clonotypes were examined by PCA with hierarchical clustering. Separately sequenced CD4+ and CD8+ repertoires were used to assign a CD4 or CD8 phenotype to each responding clone. The raw public data were reprocessed by TCRdb itself: fastp quality trimming at Q25, MiXCR clonotype calling, in-frame beta chains only. Each entry merges the rows of one CDR3 protein and shows their most common DNA and genes. The V and J calls here are based on TCRdb, not the publication. For this sample the table gives about 430,000 distinct CDR3 sequences, of which approximately 19% were detected only once. In total, the top ten clones hold 20% to 25% of the sample.

Turning to this clonotype: Its antigen is unknown. No much larger clone is present one base from it, and per-base qualities are unavailable.

The sample consisted of PBMCs or a T cell subset sorted from them (not recorded which). The chain employs TRBV7-3 and TRBJ1-2; the central 11 bases match TRBD1. This TCR derives from a man aged 18 to 30 who had mild COVID-19 (a few samples of this study predate the infection). The sample titles of this study are shuffled in the database, so cell type and time point are left out; the donor was told from shared clones. The CDR3 protein is CASSPGQGEGYGYTF. The nucleotides read TGTGCCAGCAGCCCGGGACAGGGGGAGGGCTATGGCTACACCTTC.